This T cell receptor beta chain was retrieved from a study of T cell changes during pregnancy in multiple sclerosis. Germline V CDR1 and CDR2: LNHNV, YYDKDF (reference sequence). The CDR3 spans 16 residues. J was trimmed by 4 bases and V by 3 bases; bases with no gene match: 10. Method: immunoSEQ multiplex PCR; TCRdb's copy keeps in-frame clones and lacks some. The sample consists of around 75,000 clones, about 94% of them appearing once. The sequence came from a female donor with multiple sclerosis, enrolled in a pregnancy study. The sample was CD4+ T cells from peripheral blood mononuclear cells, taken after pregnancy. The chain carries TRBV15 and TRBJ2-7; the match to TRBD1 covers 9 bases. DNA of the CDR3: TGTGCCACCAGCAGGGGACAGGGTAAGGGGAGATACGAGCAGTACTTC. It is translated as CATSRGQGKGRYEQYF.